Listed below are T cell receptor beta chains from one sample, sequenced in a study of regulatory T cells in long-lasting Graves disease. MiXCR was run by TCRdb on the multiplex PCR reads, yielding one entry per CDR3 protein. The table shows about 400,000 distinct CDR3 sequences, with about 15% occurring only once. These data were likewise used in another study, on T cells in Graves' hyperthyroidism and ophthalmopathy.

This specimen consisted of peripheral blood mononuclear cells (PBMCs), obtained at new diagnosis, from a patient treated with antithyroid drugs. All receptors come from a woman aged 40 to 49 with Graves disease. CDR3s include the opening cysteine and the closing phenylalanine or tryptophan. D genes are given only for firm matches. Size is omitted from some rows. Given values are once, few, many or a class for expanded clones.

clone size	V gene	J gene	D gene	CDR3 DNA	CDR3 protein
many	TRBV7-9	TRBJ1-1	NA	TGTGCCAGCAGCTCTCAGCAAGGGAACACTGAAGCTTTCTTT	CASSSQQGNTEAFF
many	TRBV29-1	TRBJ2-7	NA	TGCAGCGTTGAGGTAGAGAGCTCCTACGAGCAGTACTTC	CSVEVESSYEQYF
few	TRBV6-2/TRBV6-3	TRBJ2-1	NA	TGTGCCAGCAGTTTGGTGGAGCGGAGCGTGGAGCAGTTCTTC	CASSLVERSVEQFF
NA	TRBV4-3	TRBJ1-1	NA	TGCGCCAGCAGCCCTGGTGGCGGGGACTTAAACACTGAAGCTTTCTTT	CASSPGGGDLNTEAFF
many	TRBV19	TRBJ1-2	NA	TGTGCCAGTAGTAAGGCAGGGAGCCATGGCTACACCTTC	CASSKAGSHGYTF
many	TRBV2	TRBJ2-5	NA	TGTGCCAGCAGTGAAGAAGGCCAAGAGACCCAGTACTTC	CASSEEGQETQYF
NA	TRBV9	TRBJ2-1	NA	TGTGCCAGCAGCGTAGGGCGGGGGCCCTACAATGAGCAGTTCTTC	CASSVGRGPYNEQFF
many	TRBV6-1	TRBJ2-7	NA	TGTGCCGGTAAGGGTCGGGGAACCTACGAGCAGTACTTC	CAGKGRGTYEQYF
many	TRBV18	TRBJ2-7	NA	TGTGCCAGCTCACCACCCGGGTTTTCCTACGAGCAGTACTTC	CASSPPGFSYEQYF
NA	TRBV4-3	TRBJ2-1	NA	TGCGCCAGCAGCCAAGATGGGTTCGGGAGCAGTGAGCAGTTCTTC	CASSQDGFGSSEQFF
NA	TRBV20-1	TRBJ2-7	NA	TGCAGTGCTATAGGGCTGGGGGAAATGTCCTACGAGCAGTACTTC	CSAIGLGEMSYEQYF
many	TRBV27	TRBJ1-5	NA	TGTGCCAGCAGTTTAGAAGGGCCAGGGTGGGCAAATAGCAATCAGCCCCAGCATTTT	CASSLEGPGWANSNQPQHF
few	TRBV6-1	TRBJ2-5	NA	TGTGCCAGCAGTACCAACAGGGGAGGGGAGACCCAGTACTTC	CASSTNRGGETQYF
many	TRBV4-1	TRBJ2-5	NA	TGCGCCAGCAGCCAAGGCCCTTTAGAAGTCTTC	CASSQGPLEVF
NA	TRBV29-1	TRBJ2-1	TRBD2	TGCAGCGTTGTTAGCGGGATGAGGGGTGAGCAGTTCTTC	CSVVSGMRGEQFF
many	TRBV7-9	TRBJ2-1	TRBD2	TGTGCCAGCAGCCCACCGGGACTAGCGGGAGGCGGTGAGCAGTTCTTC	CASSPPGLAGGGEQFF
NA	TRBV9	TRBJ2-1	NA	TGTGCCAGCAGCGTAGATGGTGGCTACAATGAGCAGTTCTTC	CASSVDGGYNEQFF
many	TRBV2	TRBJ2-5	TRBD2	TGTGCCAGCAGTGCTCGAACGGGAGCGGGAGGTACCCAGTACTTC	CASSARTGAGGTQYF
many	TRBV12-3/TRBV12-4	TRBJ2-3	NA	TGTGCCAGCAGCCCCGCGAGGCAGGACAGCACAGATACGCAATATTTT	CASSPARQDSTDTQYF
many	TRBV6-5	TRBJ2-5	TRBD1	TGTGCCAGCAGTTACCGGACAGGGGCGCAGCAAGAGACCCAGTACTTC	CASSYRTGAQQETQYF
few	TRBV5-1	TRBJ1-5	NA	TGCGCCAGCAGATGGACGGACGATAGCAATCAGCCCCAGCATTTT	CASRWTDDSNQPQHF
NA	TRBV28	TRBJ1-2	TRBD1	TGTGCCAGCAGTCTGACAGGGTCTCGTAACTGTGGCTACACCTTC	CASSLTGSRNCGYTF
NA	TRBV27	TRBJ2-7	TRBD1	TGTGCCAGCGGGTCGCTCAGTGGGACAGACTTTAGGCAGTACTTC	CASGSLSGTDFRQYF
many	TRBV5-1	TRBJ2-1	TRBD2	TGCGCCAGCAGCTTGGATACTAGCGTTGGGAATGAGCAGTTCTTC	CASSLDTSVGNEQFF
many	TRBV12-3/TRBV12-4	TRBJ2-2	NA	TGTGCCAGCAGCCTTACAGTCGGGGAGCTGTTTTTT	CASSLTVGELFF
NA	TRBV28	TRBJ2-1	NA	TGTGCCAGCAATTTTTCGGGGAGCTCCTACAATGAGCAGTTCTTC	CASNFSGSSYNEQFF
few	TRBV5-4	TRBJ1-1	NA	TGTGCCAGCAGCTTGGACCCCATGGCGATGAACACTGAAGCTTTCTTT	CASSLDPMAMNTEAFF
many	TRBV24-1	TRBJ2-7	TRBD1	TGTGCCACACGTAACCGGGACAGCAACTCCCACGAGCAGTACTTC	CATRNRDSNSHEQYF
NA	TRBV2	TRBJ2-7	NA	TGTGCCAGCAGTGGGTTTAGAAGCTCCTACGAGCAGTACTTC	CASSGFRSSYEQYF
many	TRBV6-2/TRBV6-3	TRBJ2-7	NA	TGTGCCAGCAGTTACCCTCCAGGCTATGAGCCGGAGGGGGAGCAGTACTTC	CASSYPPGYEPEGEQYF
many	TRBV12-3/TRBV12-4	TRBJ2-1	TRBD2	TGTGCCAGCAGTTTAGACGCCGGGACTAGCGGGAGAAGAGGGAGGTACAATGAGCAGTTCTTC	CASSLDAGTSGRRGRYNEQFF
NA	TRBV2	TRBJ2-3	NA	TGTACAAGCAGTGAATCGGGCAATCCTAGCACAGATACGCAGTATTTT	CTSSESGNPSTDTQYF
few	TRBV5-1	TRBJ1-6	NA	TGCGCCAGCAGCTTGGCTTTGATCCGAACTAATTCACCCCTCCACTTT	CASSLALIRTNSPLHF
many	TRBV6-1	TRBJ2-3	NA	TGTGCCAGAGATTCCTCCAGCCGCCCGGTTCGGAGCACAGATACGCAGTATTTT	CARDSSSRPVRSTDTQYF
many	TRBV7-8	TRBJ2-1	TRBD2	TGTGCCAGCAGCTTATCCCGACGGCGCGGGCTAGCGGGAGGCCGTGAGCAGTTCTTC	CASSLSRRRGLAGGREQFF
many	TRBV28	TRBJ1-1	TRBD1	TGTGCCAGCATCTTGACAGGGGAGCTTTCGGCTTTCTTT	CASILTGELSAFF
many	TRBV6-5	TRBJ2-2	TRBD1	TGTGCCAGCAGTTACTCTTGGACAGGGAAGGCCGGGGAGCTGTTTTTT	CASSYSWTGKAGELFF
many	TRBV28	TRBJ2-1	TRBD2	TGTGCCAGCAGTTCACGGACTAGCGCCGGCAATGAGCAGTTCTTC	CASSSRTSAGNEQFF
many	TRBV5-1	TRBJ1-4	NA	TGCGCCAGCAGCCCGGGAACCTTAGGAGCTAATGAAAAACTGTTTTTT	CASSPGTLGANEKLFF
few	TRBV3-1	TRBJ2-3	NA	TGTGCCAGCAGCCAAGGCGTTAGGGTGGATACGCAGTATTTT	CASSQGVRVDTQYF
few	TRBV19	TRBJ1-2	NA	TGTGCCAGTAGATTGGTGAGAGACACGACGATATACTATGGCTACACCTTC	CASRLVRDTTIYYGYTF
few	TRBV20-1	TRBJ2-3	TRBD2	TGCAGTGCTACCCGAGGAGCGGGAGGGAATCTGATAAGCACAGATACGCAGTATTTT	CSATRGAGGNLISTDTQYF
many	TRBV12-3/TRBV12-4	TRBJ2-3	NA	TGTGCCAGCAGTGAGGACAGCTTCACAACTACGCAGTATTTT	CASSEDSFTTTQYF